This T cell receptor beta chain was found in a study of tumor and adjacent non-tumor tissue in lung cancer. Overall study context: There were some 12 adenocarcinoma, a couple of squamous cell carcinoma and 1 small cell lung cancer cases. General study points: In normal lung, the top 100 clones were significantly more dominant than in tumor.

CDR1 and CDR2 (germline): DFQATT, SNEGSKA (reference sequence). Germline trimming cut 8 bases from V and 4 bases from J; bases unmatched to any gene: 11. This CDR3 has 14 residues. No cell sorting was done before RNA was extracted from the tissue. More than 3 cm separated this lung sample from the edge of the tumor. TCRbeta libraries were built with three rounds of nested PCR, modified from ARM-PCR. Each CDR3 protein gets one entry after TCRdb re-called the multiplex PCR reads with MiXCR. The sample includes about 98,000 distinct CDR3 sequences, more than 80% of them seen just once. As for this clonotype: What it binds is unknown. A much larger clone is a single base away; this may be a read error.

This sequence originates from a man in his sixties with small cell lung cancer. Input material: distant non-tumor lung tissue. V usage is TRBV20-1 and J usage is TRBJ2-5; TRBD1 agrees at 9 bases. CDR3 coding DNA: TGCAGTTCTTACAGGGGGCGCGGAGGAGAGACCCAGTACTTC. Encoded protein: CSSYRGRGGETQYF.